The subject of this entry is one T cell receptor (beta chain). Its specificity is unknown. Clones were read by immunoSEQ multiplex PCR, and TCRdb kept only the in-frame ones, dropping some. Seen here are millions of clones, approximately 92% observed once, and the top ten hold about 0.13%. V dropped 3 bases and J dropped 0 bases, with 12 bases sitting between them. CDR3 length: 15 amino acids. Germline CDR1 reads GTSNPN; CDR2 reads SVGIG (reference sequence). The investigators split CD4+ cells into a CD45RA+ naive subset and a CD45RA-negative memory subset. This entry comes from a study of shared clonotypes between healthy human individuals. On the study more broadly: Each donor contributed plates that comprised three CD4 naive, three CD4 memory, two CD8 naive and one CD8 memory.

Study-level findings and limits: The four-donor shared clonotypes exceeded non-shared clonotypes in generation probability, with non-shared ones scoring lower.

This chain links TRBV30 with TRBJ1-3, with D perhaps TRBD1 (5 bases). Sequencing was performed on naive CD4+ T cells sorted from blood. Documented subset: CD45RA+ positively selected. The sequence derives from a man aged 18 to 30 in good health. The DNA of the CDR3 is TGTGCCTGGAGACGGGGCGGGAGCTCTGGAAACACCATATATTTT. It is translated as CAWRRGGSSGNTIYF.